Described below is a single TCR beta chain sequence and its context. Its antigen is currently unknown. This sample was taken from a study of shared clonotypes between healthy human individuals. The CDR3 is 15 amino acids. Germline lookup yields CDR1 SGHRS and CDR2 YFSETQ. Trimming left V 0 bases short and J 0 bases short, with 10 bases between. General study findings and limits: With few donors, the genetic and exposure-history diversity represented was limited. All-four-donor shared clonotypes had higher generation probabilities than non-shared clonotypes did.

The data were produced by immunoSEQ multiplex PCR, yet TCRdb's version contains in-frame clones alone and is incomplete. Counted here are 950,000 to 1,300,000 clones, approximately 68% occurring once; the ten biggest clones make up about 1.5%. The V call is TRBV5-1, the J call TRBJ2-7, with D unresolved. The sample taken for sequencing was memory CD4+ T cells sorted from blood. The subset is: CD45RA-negative fraction. The sequence came from a man aged 18 to 30 in good health. This CDR3 is CASSLGPDSSYEQYF. The CDR3 DNA is TGCGCCAGCAGCTTGGGGCCGGATTCCTCCTACGAGCAGTACTTC.